Each of the 30 T cell receptor beta chains below was sequenced from the same sample in a study of identifying expanded T cells in peripheral blood. Method: immunoSEQ multiplex PCR; TCRdb's copy keeps in-frame clones and lacks some. The sample consists of 70,000 to 95,000 clones, roughly 90% of them appearing once. The sample taken for sequencing was blood. Source of these receptors: a person aged 18 to 70 in good health.

The chain is built from TRBV6-5 and TRBJ2-7; a weak D match, TRBD1 (6 bases). This CDR3 is 15 amino acids long. V dropped 6 bases and J dropped 6 bases, with 21 bases sitting between them. Germline lookup yields CDR1 MNHEY and CDR2 SVGAGI. CDR3 bases: TGTGCCAGCAGCCTCGGACCGCAGGGGACCGTCGAGCAGTACTTC. Protein product: CASSLGPQGTVEQYF.

In nucleotides, the CDR3 is TGTGCCAGCAAGGTACAGGGAAACACCGGGGAGCTGTTTTTT. Its translation is CASKVQGNTGELFF. The chain recombines TRBV25-1 with TRBJ2-2, with TRBD1 as a possible D gene (6 bases). The CDR3 is 14 amino acids. Germline V gene data show CDR1 as MGHDK and CDR2 as SYGVNS. V was cut by 7 bases and J by 2 bases, with 11 bases left in between.

V gene TRBV6-5 combines with J gene TRBJ1-6; D gene unclear. Looked up from germline, CDR1 is MNHEY and CDR2 is SVGAGI. The CDR3 runs 16 residues. Trimming left V 0 bases short and J 3 bases short, with 9 bases between. CDR3 sequence: CASSYSLTYYNSPLHF. CDR3 in DNA: TGTGCCAGCAGTTACTCCTTGACCTACTATAATTCACCCCTCCACTTT.

The chain recombines TRBV1 with TRBJ2-3; the listed D gene, TRBD2, was not tested against the DNA. TRBV1 is marked as a pseudogene. The CDR3 runs 17 residues. CDR3 nucleotide sequence: TGCACCAGCAGCCAAGAACACGGGGGGGTTAGCACAGATACGCAGTATTTT. It is translated as CTSSQEHGGVSTDTQYF.

The chain joins TRBV15 to TRBJ1-4; D call uncertain. The CDR3 spans 15 residues. V lost 3 bases and J 2 bases, leaving 10 bases between the germline ends. Germline V CDR1 and CDR2: LNHNV, YYDKDF (reference sequence). The DNA of the CDR3 is TGTGCCACCAGCAGCTCGTCGAGGACTAATGAAAAACTGTTTTTT. It translates to CATSSSSRTNEKLFF.

This chain links TRBV5-1 with TRBJ1-4, with 9 nucleotides matching TRBD1. After removal of 1 base from V and 6 bases from J, the junction contained 4 bases not matched to a gene. This CDR3 region has 15 residues. Germline CDR1 reads SGHRS; CDR2 reads YFSETQ. The CDR3 loop is CASSLSGTGYEKLFF. CDR3 in DNA: TGCGCCAGCAGCTTGTCGGGGACAGGGTATGAAAAACTGTTTTTT.

This chain links TRBV7-2 with TRBJ2-5; D not resolved. There are 13 residues in the CDR3. Germline assignment: CDR1 SGHTA and CDR2 FQGNSA. Trimming shortened V by 5 bases and J by 2 bases, and 9 bases separated the two germline ends. CDR3 protein: CASSRSAQETQYF. The CDR3 DNA sequence: TGTGCCAGCAGCCGTTCAGCACAAGAGACCCAGTACTTC.

The rearrangement uses TRBV9 and TRBJ2-3; a possible D gene is TRBD2 (6 bases). Trimming took off 0 bases at V and 0 bases at J, with 11 bases between the two ends. CDR1 is SGDLS, CDR2 YYNGEE, per germline. CDR3 size: 16 residues. CDR3 DNA sequence: TGTGCCAGCAGCGTAGGTCTGGGGACTAGCACAGATACGCAGTATTTT. Protein product: CASSVGLGTSTDTQYF.

The J gene is TRBJ2-5, the V gene TRBV7-9; D call uncertain. Germline CDR1 and CDR2: SEHNR and FQNEAQ (reference sequence). Trimming pared 5 bases from V and 0 bases from J, leaving 13 bases between. CDR3 size: 15 residues. In DNA, the CDR3 is TGTGCCAGCAGCCACGCGGCGCAGTACCAAGAGACCCAGTACTTC. Amino acids: CASSHAAQYQETQYF.

This chain connects TRBV4-3 to TRBJ2-7; D is possibly TRBD2 (6 bases). Trimming stripped 4 bases from V and 3 bases from J, with 13 bases between. Germline V CDR1 and CDR2: LGHNA, YSLEER. This CDR3 has 14 residues. The CDR3 protein is CASSPGTGVYEQYF. As DNA, the CDR3 is TGCGCCAGCAGCCCGGGGACTGGGGTCTACGAGCAGTACTTC.

This chain connects TRBV5-6 to TRBJ2-4; D possibly corresponds to TRBD1 (6 bases). Germline values: CDR1 SGHDT, CDR2 YYEEEE. Trimming pared 1 base from V and 0 bases from J, leaving 14 bases between. This CDR3 has 17 residues. The CDR3 region has the DNA TGTGCCAGCAGCTTGTTGGCAGGGACACTAGCCAAAAACATTCAGTACTTC. Protein: CASSLLAGTLAKNIQYF.

The chain combines TRBV6-4 with TRBJ2-3, with TRBD2 matching over 10 bases. Germline CDR1 reads MRHNA; CDR2 reads SNTAGT. Trimming removed 3 bases from V and 2 bases from J; junction bases left unmatched: 2. CDR3 length: 15 amino acids. CDR3 in amino acids: CASSELAGSTDTQYF. The CDR3 DNA is TGTGCCAGCAGTGAACTAGCGGGGTCCACAGATACGCAGTATTTT.

The chain carries TRBV11-2 and TRBJ2-3; D gene ambiguous. Looked up from germline, CDR1 is SGHAT and CDR2 is FQNNGV. The CDR3 contains 15 residues. Trimming left V 2 bases short and J 2 bases short, with 11 bases between. The CDR3 nucleotides read TGTGCCAGCAGCTTAAGCGACCGCTACACAGATACGCAGTATTTT. Translating gives CASSLSDRYTDTQYF.

The chain links TRBV4-2 to TRBJ2-2; 7 nucleotides match TRBD1. CDR3 length equals 15 residues. V trimming: 3 bases; J trimming: 4 bases; junction bases outside the gene matches: 5. Germline lookup yields CDR1 LGHNA and CDR2 YNFKEQ. The CDR3 spells CASSQPGQFTGELFF. CDR3 bases: TGTGCCAGCAGCCAGCCGGGACAGTTCACCGGGGAGCTGTTTTTT.

The chain has TRBV11-2 and TRBJ2-5; 12 bases align to TRBD1. The CDR3 loop spans 18 amino acids. Germline V gene data show CDR1 as SGHAT and CDR2 as FQNNGV. V dropped 5 bases and J dropped 2; count of bases not matched to a gene: 12. The CDR3 DNA reads TGTGCCAGCAGCCTGACCGGGACAGGGGGCCAGACTCAAGAGACCCAGTACTTC. It translates to CASSLTGTGGQTQETQYF.

This sequence joins TRBV9 and TRBJ2-1; D call uncertain. The length of the CDR3 is 14 residues. V was cut by 4 bases and J by 10 bases, with 18 bases left in between. Germline CDR1 SGDLS, CDR2 YYNGEE. This chain's CDR3 is CASSPEDIGTEQFF. The CDR3 DNA is TGTGCCAGCAGCCCAGAGGATATTGGCACAGAGCAGTTCTTC.

The chain is built from TRBV5-4 and TRBJ2-1; D is undetermined. Trimming removed 1 base from V and 5 bases from J, with 7 bases in between. The germline V gene encodes CDR1 SGHNT and CDR2 YYREEE (reference sequence). The CDR3 length is 13 residues. CDR3 sequence: CASSLSANNEQFF. The DNA for the CDR3 is TGTGCCAGCAGCTTGTCGGCCAACAATGAGCAGTTCTTC.

The chain couples TRBV4-2 to TRBJ1-1; D gene ambiguous. The germline CDR1 and CDR2 sequences are LGHNA and YNFKEQ. This CDR3 has 15 residues. V lost 0 bases to trimming and J lost 0 bases, with 8 bases between them. The CDR3 DNA reads TGTGCCAGCAGCCAAGATACCGCTGTGAACACTGAAGCTTTCTTT. Amino acids: CASSQDTAVNTEAFF.

The chain links TRBV7-2 to TRBJ1-6; 7 bases match TRBD1. This CDR3 contains 19 residues. The V segment lost 5 bases and the J segment 0 bases; nucleotides outside the gene matches: 13. The germline V gene encodes CDR1 SGHTA and CDR2 FQGNSA. The CDR3 spells CASSPGTAGFDSYNSPLHF. In nucleotides, the CDR3 is TGTGCCAGCAGCCCCGGGACAGCGGGGTTTGACTCCTATAATTCACCCCTCCACTTT.

The J gene is TRBJ2-1, the V gene TRBV29-1; 14 nucleotides agree with TRBD2. The germline V gene has CDR1 SQVTM and CDR2 ANQGSEA. CDR3 length: 17 amino acids. V lost 6 bases to trimming and J lost 8 bases; unmatched junction nucleotides: 15. DNA of the CDR3: TGCAGCGTCCCAGGCCACTTGACTAGCGGGGGGGCCGATGAGCAGTTCTTC. Translating it yields CSVPGHLTSGGADEQFF.

This clone turned up a few times. CDR3 in amino acids: CASARAYEQYF. CDR3 nucleotides: TGTGCCAGCGCCAGGGCATACGAGCAGTACTTC. This rearrangement joins TRBV2 to TRBJ2-7, with a weak D call TRBD1 (5 bases). The germline gives CDR1 SNHLY, CDR2 FYNNEI. This CDR3 has 11 amino acids. V shed 8 bases and J shed 4 bases, with 9 bases lying between them.

The chain links TRBV13 to TRBJ2-5; D not resolved. Germline CDR1 is PRHDT and CDR2 is FYEKMQ (reference sequence). V lost 1 base and J lost 1, with 7 bases in between. The CDR3 has 14 amino acids. The CDR3 DNA follows: TGTGCCAGCAGCTTAGCACCTGCCCAAGAGACCCAGTACTTC. Amino acid sequence: CASSLAPAQETQYF. Filled out from reference TRBV13 and TRBJ2-5, the complete variable domain reads AAGVIQSPRHLIKEKRETATLKCYPIPRHDTVYWYQQGPGQDPQFLISFYEKMQSDKGSIPDRFSAQQFSDYHSELNMSSLELGDSALYFCASSLAPAQETQYFGPGTRLLVL.

V gene TRBV9 combines with J gene TRBJ2-1; 7 positions match TRBD2. This CDR3 comprises 15 residues. Trimming took 0 bases from V and 7 from J; bases not matched to a gene: 7. CDR1 and CDR2 (germline): SGDLS, YYNGEE. The CDR3 here is CASSVGSGAGNEQFF. In DNA, the CDR3 is TGTGCCAGCAGCGTAGGGAGCGGGGCCGGGAATGAGCAGTTCTTC.

The chain recombines TRBV6-5 with TRBJ2-7; 9 nucleotides line up with TRBD1. Trimming took 4 bases from V and 3 from J; bases not matched to a gene: 7. Germline V gene sequence: CDR1 MNHEY, CDR2 SVGAGI. This CDR3 is 15 amino acids long. The CDR3 is CASSSQTGGHYEQYF. Written as DNA, the CDR3 is TGTGCCAGCAGTTCTCAGACAGGGGGGCACTACGAGCAGTACTTC.

The chain links TRBV28 to TRBJ1-5; 10 bases agree with TRBD1. V lost 4 bases and J lost 9; bases outside the gene matches: 6. Per germline, CDR1 MDHEN and CDR2 SYDVKM. This CDR3 has 14 residues. The CDR3 DNA reads as TGTGCCAGCAGTTCAGCCCGGGACAGGGGGCCCCAGCATTTT. It translates to CASSSARDRGPQHF.

This clone was seen just once. The chain employs TRBV7-2 and TRBJ2-1, with D tentatively TRBD2 (5 bases). The CDR3 contains 15 residues. V lost 5 bases to trimming and J lost 0 bases, with 11 bases between them. Germline CDR1 SGHTA, CDR2 FQGNSA. In DNA form, the CDR3 reads TGTGCCAGCAGCACAAGCGGCAGCTCCTACAATGAGCAGTTCTTC. This codes for CASSTSGSSYNEQFF.

The chain couples TRBV6-6 to TRBJ1-5, with a weak D call TRBD1 (5 bases). V was cut by 3 bases and J by 4 bases, with 16 bases left in between. This CDR3 region has 16 residues. Germline V CDR1 and CDR2: MNHNY, SVGAGI (reference sequence). DNA for the CDR3: TGTGCCAGCAGTTATGCCGCCTGGGGCCCAAATCAGCCCCAGCATTTT. Its protein is CASSYAAWGPNQPQHF.

V is TRBV7-2 and J is TRBJ1-2; possible D gene TRBD1, 5 bases. Germline V CDR1 and CDR2: SGHTA, FQGNSA. The V gene lost 1 base and the J gene lost 6 bases, with 21 bases spanning the gap. CDR3 size: 17 residues. DNA of the CDR3: TGTGCCAGCAGCTTAGGGTCGTCTCCGAGCTGGGGCGATGGCTACACCTTC. Protein: CASSLGSSPSWGDGYTF.

The chain uses TRBV5-5 and TRBJ2-5; 7 bases agree with TRBD1. Trimming removed 4 bases from V and 4 bases from J; junction bases left unmatched: 10. Germline CDR1 reads SGHKS; CDR2 reads YYEKEE (reference sequence). The CDR3 runs 15 residues. The CDR3 DNA reads TGTGCCAGCAGCCACGGGACAGAGGTACGAGAGACCCAGTACTTC. This sequence encodes CASSHGTEVRETQYF.

This chain joins TRBV5-1 and TRBJ2-1, with 9 bases fitting TRBD1. The length of the CDR3 is 15 residues. Germline assignment: CDR1 SGHRS and CDR2 YFSETQ. V was pared by 0 bases and J by 4 bases, with 2 bases of the junction left unmatched. The CDR3 loop reads CASSLEQGAYNEQFF. CDR3 bases: TGCGCCAGCAGCTTGGAACAGGGGGCTTACAATGAGCAGTTCTTC.